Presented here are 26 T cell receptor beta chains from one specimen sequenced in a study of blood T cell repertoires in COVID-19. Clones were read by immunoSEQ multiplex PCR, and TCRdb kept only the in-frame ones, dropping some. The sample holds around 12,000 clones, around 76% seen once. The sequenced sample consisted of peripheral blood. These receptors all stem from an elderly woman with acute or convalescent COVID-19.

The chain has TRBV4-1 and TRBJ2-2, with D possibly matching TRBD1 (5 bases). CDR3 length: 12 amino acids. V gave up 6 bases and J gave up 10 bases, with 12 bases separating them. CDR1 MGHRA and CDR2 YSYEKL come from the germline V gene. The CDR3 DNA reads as TGCGCCAGCAGAGGGGTCGTAGAGGAGCTGTTTTTT. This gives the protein CASRGVVEELFF.

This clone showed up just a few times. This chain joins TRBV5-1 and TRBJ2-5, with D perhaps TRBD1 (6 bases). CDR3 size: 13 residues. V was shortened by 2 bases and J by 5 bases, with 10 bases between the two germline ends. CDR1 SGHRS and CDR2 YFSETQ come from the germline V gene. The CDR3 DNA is TGCGCCAGCAGCTTTCAGGGGACGGAGACCCAGTACTTC. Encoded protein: CASSFQGTETQYF.

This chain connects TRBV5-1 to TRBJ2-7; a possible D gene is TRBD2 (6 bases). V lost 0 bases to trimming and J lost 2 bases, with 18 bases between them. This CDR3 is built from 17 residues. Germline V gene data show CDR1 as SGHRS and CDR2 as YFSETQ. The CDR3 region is CASSLVMRASDPYEQYF. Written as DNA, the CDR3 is TGCGCCAGCAGCTTGGTCATGAGGGCTAGCGACCCCTACGAGCAGTACTTC. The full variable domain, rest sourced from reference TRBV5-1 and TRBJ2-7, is KAGVTQTPRYLIKTRGQQVTLSCSPISGHRSVSWYQQTPGQGLQFLFEYFSETQRNKGNFPGRFSGRQFSNSRSEMNVSTLELGDSALYLCASSLVMRASDPYEQYFGPGTRLTVT.

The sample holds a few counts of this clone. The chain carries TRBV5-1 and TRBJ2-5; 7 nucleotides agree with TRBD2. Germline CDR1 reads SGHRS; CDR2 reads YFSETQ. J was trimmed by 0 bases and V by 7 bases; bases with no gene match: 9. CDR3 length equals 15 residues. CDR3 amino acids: CASASRGGDQETQYF. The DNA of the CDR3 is TGCGCCAGCGCCTCGCGGGGAGGGGACCAAGAGACCCAGTACTTC.

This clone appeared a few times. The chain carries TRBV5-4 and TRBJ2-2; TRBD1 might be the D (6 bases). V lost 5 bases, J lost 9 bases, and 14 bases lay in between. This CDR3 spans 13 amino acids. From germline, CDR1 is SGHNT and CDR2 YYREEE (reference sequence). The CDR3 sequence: CASSYDRDRELFF. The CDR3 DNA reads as TGTGCCAGCAGTTACGACCGGGACAGGGAGCTGTTTTTT.

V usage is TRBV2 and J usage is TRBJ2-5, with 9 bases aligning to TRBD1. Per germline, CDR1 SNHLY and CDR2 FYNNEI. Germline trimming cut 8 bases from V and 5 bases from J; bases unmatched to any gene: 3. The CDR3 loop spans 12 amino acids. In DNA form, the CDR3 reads TGTGCCAGCGGGACAGGGACTGAGACCCAGTACTTC. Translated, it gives CASGTGTETQYF.

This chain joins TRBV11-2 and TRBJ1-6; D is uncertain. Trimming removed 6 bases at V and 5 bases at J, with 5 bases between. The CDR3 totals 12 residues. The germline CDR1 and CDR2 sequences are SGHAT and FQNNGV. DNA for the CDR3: TGTGCCAGCAGTCGTAATAATTCACCCCTCCACTTT. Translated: CASSRNNSPLHF. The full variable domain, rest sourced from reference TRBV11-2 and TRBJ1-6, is EAGVAQSPRYKIIEKRQSVAFWCNPISGHATLYWYQQILGQGPKLLIQFQNNGVVDDSQLPKDRFSAERLKGVDSTLKIQPAKLEDSAVYLCASSRNNSPLHFGNGTRLTVT.

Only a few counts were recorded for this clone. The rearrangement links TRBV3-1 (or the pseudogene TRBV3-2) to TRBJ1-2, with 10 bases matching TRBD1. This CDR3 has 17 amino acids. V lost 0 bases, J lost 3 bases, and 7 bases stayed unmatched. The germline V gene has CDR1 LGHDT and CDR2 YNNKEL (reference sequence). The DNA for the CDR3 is TGTGCCAGCAGCCAAGATCTAGGGACAGGGGCCTACTATGGCTACACCTTC. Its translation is CASSQDLGTGAYYGYTF.

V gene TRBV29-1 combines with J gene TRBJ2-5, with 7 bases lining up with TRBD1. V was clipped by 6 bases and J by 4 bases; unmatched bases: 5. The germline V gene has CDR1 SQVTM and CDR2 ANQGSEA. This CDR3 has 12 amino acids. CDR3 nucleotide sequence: TGCAGCGTAACGACAGGGATAGAGACCCAGTACTTC. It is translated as CSVTTGIETQYF.

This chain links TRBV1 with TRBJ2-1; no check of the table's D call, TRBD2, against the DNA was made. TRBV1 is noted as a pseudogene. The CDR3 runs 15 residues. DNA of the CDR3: TGCACCAGCAGCCACACTAGCGGGGGGCCGAATGAGCAGTTCTTC. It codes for CTSSHTSGGPNEQFF.

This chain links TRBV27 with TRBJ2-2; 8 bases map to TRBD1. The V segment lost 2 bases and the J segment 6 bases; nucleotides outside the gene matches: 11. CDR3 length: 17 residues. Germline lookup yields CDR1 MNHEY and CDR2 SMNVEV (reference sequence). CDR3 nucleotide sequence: TGTGCCAGCAGTTTAGTTACCGGGACAGGAATTGCCGGGGAGCTGTTTTTT. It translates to CASSLVTGTGIAGELFF.

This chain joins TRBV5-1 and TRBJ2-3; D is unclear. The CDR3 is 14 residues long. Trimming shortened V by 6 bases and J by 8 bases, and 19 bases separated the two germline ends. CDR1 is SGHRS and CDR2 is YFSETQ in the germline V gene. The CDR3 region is CASMEGGPLGTQYF. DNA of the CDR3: TGCGCCAGCATGGAAGGTGGGCCCCTTGGTACGCAGTATTTT.

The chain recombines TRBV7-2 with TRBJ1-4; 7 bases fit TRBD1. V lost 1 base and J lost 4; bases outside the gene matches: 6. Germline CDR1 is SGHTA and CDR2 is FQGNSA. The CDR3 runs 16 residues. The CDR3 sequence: CASSLGGGWGNEKLFF. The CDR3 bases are TGTGCCAGCAGCTTAGGAGGGGGCTGGGGTAATGAAAAACTGTTTTTT.

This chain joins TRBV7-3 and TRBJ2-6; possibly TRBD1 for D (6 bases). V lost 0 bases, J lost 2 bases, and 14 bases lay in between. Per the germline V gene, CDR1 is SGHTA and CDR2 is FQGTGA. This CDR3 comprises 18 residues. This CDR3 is CASSLTPNRDAGANVLTF. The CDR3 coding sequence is TGTGCCAGCAGCTTAACCCCTAACAGGGACGCTGGGGCCAACGTCCTGACTTTC.

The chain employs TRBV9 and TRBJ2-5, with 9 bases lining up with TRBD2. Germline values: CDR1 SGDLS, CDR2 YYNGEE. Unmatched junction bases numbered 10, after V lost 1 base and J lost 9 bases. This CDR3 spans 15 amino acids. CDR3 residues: CASSVTKDGGGAQYF. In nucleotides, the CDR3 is TGTGCCAGCAGCGTAACCAAGGACGGCGGGGGGGCCCAGTACTTC.

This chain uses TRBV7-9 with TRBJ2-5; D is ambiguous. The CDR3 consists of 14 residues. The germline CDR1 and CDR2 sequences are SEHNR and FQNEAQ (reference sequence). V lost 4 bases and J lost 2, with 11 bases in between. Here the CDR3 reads CASSSPPGQETQYF. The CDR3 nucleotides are TGTGCCAGCAGCTCCCCCCCCGGTCAAGAGACCCAGTACTTC. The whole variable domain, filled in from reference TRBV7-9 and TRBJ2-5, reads DTGVSQNPRHKITKRGQNVTFRCDPISEHNRLYWYRQTLGQGPEFLTYFQNEAQLEKSRLLSDRFSAERPKGSFSTLEIQRTEQGDSAMYLCASSSPPGQETQYFGPGTRLLVL.

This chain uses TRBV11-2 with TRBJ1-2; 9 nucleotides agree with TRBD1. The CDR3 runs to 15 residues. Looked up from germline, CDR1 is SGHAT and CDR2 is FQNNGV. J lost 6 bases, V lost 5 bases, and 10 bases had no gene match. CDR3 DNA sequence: TGTGCCAGCAGCACCTTGACAGGGGGAGGCAATGGCTACACCTTC. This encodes CASSTLTGGGNGYTF.

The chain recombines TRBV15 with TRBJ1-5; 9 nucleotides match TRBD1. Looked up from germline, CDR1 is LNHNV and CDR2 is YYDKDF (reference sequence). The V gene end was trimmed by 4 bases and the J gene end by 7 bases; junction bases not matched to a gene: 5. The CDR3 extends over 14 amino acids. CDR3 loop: CATSTGTGRQPQHF. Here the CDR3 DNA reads TGTGCCACCAGCACGGGGACAGGGAGACAGCCCCAGCATTTT.

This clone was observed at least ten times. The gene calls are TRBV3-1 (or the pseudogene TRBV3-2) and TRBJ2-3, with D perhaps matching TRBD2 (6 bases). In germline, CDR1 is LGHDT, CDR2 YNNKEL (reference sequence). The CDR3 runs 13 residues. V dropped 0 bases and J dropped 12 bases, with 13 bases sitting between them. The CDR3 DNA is TGTGCCAGCAGCCAAGATGGGGGGTTTGGACAGTATTTT. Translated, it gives CASSQDGGFGQYF.

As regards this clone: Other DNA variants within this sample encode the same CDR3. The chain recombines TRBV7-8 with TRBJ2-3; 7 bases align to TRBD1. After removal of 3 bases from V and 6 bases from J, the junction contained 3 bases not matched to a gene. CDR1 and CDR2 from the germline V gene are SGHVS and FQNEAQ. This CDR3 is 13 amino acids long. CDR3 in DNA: TGTGCCAGCAGCTTCCGAGGGGGCGATACGCAGTATTTT. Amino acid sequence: CASSFRGGDTQYF.

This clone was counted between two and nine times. The CDR3 nucleotides read TGTGCCAGCAGACGCGTGTGGACTGAAGCTTTCTTT. This encodes CASRRVWTEAFF. This chain joins TRBV25-1 and TRBJ1-1; D remains ambiguous. V lost 6 bases, J lost 5 bases, and 10 bases lay in between. The germline gives CDR1 MGHDK, CDR2 SYGVNS. CDR3 length equals 12 residues.

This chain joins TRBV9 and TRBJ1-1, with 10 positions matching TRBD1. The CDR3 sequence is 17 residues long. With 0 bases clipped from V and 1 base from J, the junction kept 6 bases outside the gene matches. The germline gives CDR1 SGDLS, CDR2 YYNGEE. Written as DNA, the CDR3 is TGTGCCAGCAGCGTAGAGACAGGGGGCCTCCAGAACACTGAAGCTTTCTTT. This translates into CASSVETGGLQNTEAFF.

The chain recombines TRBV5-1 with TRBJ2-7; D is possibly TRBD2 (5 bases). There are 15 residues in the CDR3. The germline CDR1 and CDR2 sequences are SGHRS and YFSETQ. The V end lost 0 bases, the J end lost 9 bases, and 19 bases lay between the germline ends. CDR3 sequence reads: CASSLDPLRGTVQYF. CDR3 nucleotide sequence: TGCGCCAGCAGCTTGGATCCCCTTCGGGGAACAGTGCAGTACTTC.

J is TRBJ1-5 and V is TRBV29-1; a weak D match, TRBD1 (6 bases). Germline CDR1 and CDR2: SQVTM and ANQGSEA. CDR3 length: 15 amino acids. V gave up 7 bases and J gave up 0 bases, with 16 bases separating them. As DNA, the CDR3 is TGCAGCGCCCAATTCACGGACAGTAGCAATCAGCCCCAGCATTTT. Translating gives CSAQFTDSSNQPQHF.

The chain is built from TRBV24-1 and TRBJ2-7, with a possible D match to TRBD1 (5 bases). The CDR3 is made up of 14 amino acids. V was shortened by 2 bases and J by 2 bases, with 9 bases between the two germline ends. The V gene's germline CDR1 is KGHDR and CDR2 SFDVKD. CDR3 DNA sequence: TGTGCCACCAGTGATTCAGGGCCCCCCTACGAGCAGTACTTC. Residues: CATSDSGPPYEQYF.

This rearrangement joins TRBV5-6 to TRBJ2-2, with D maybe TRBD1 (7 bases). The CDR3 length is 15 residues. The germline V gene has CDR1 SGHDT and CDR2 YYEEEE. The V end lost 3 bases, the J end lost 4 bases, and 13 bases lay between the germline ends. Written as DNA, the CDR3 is TGTGCCAGCAGCTGGGCGGGACAGCGCACCGGGGAGCTGTTTTTT. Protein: CASSWAGQRTGELFF.